This TCR beta chain was recorded in a study of OX40 agonist ivuxolimab in advanced cancers. Measured with immunoSEQ multiplex PCR; TCRdb has only the in-frame clones, and not every one. The data contain some 30,000 clones, roughly 84% of them singletons. Germline loops: CDR1 MNHEY, CDR2 SVGAGI. Trimming took off 1 base at V and 6 bases at J, with 2 bases between the two ends. This CDR3 comprises 11 residues. This specimen consisted of CD4+ or CD8+ T cells sorted from blood, obtained in a trial of the OX40 agonist ivuxolimab. The clonotype was recovered from an adult with an advanced solid tumor such as melanoma, head and neck, liver or kidney cancer. The chain employs TRBV6-5 and TRBJ2-3; D is unresolved. The CDR3 is CASSYFDTQYF. CDR3 in DNA: TGTGCCAGCAGTTACTTCGATACGCAGTATTTT.